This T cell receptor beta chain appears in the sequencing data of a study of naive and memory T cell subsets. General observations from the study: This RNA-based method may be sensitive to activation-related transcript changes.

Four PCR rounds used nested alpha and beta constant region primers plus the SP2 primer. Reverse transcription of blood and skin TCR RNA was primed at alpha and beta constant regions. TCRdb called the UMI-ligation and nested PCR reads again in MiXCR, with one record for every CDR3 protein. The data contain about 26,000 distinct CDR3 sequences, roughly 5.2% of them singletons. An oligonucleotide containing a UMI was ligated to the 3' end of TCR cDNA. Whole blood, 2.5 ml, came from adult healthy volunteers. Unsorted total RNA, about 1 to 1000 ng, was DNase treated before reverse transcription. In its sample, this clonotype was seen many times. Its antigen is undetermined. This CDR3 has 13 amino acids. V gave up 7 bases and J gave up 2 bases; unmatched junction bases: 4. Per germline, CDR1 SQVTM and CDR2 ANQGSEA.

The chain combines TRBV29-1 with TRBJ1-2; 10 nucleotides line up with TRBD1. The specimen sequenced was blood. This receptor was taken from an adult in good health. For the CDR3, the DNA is TGCAGCGCGGGGGACAGGGGAAACTATGGCTACACCTTC. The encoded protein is CSAGDRGNYGYTF. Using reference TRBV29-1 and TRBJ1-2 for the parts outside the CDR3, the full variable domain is SAVISQKPSRDICQRGTSLTIQCQVDSQVTMMFWYRQQPGQSLTLIATANQGSEATYESGFVIDKFPISRPNLTFSTLTVSNMSPEDSSIYLCSAGDRGNYGYTFGSGTRLTVV.